This TCR beta chain was retrieved from a study of blood T cell repertoires in COVID-19. The overall study: T cells, B-cell-depleted T cells, or PBMCs provided the cDNA or gDNA that served as material.

CDR1 and CDR2 (germline): ENHRY, SYGVKD. Trimming cost V 9 bases and J 0 bases, with 15 bases left between them. This CDR3 has 15 amino acids. Per the original data handling: It was from reference gene primer amplification that nucleated cell counts were estimated. Using immunoSEQ multiplex PCR, the repertoire was profiled, and TCRdb retains in-frame clones only, with some absent. That table supplies the V and J calls and clone size; D and trimming were determined from the DNA. The sample contains about 78,000 clones, 77% of which appear only once. V and J are TRBV10-3 and TRBJ1-5, with D perhaps matching TRBD1 (5 bases). The specimen sequenced was peripheral blood. The sequence derives from a human donor in a cohort sampled during active COVID-19. CDR3 bases: TGTGCCATATCACAGGATGCCAATAGCAATCAGCCCCAGCATTTT. The encoded protein is CAISQDANSNQPQHF.